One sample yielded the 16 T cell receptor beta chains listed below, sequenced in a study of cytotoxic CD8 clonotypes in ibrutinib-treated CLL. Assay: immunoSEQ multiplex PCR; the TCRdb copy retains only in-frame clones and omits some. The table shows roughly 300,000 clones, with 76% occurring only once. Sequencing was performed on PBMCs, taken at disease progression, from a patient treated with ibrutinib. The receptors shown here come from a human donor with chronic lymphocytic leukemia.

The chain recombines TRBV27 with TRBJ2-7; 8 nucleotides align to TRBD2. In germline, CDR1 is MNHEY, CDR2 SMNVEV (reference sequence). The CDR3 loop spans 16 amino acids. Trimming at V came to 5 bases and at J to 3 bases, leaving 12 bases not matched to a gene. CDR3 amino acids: CASSPISGTSHYEQYF. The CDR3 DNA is TGTGCCAGCAGTCCTATTAGCGGGACGTCCCACTACGAGCAGTACTTC.

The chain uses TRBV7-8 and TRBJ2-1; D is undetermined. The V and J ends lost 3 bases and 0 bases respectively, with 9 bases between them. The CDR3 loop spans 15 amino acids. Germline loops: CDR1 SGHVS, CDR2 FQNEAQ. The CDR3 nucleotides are TGTGCCAGCAGCTTCCCTTCGAGCTCCTACAATGAGCAGTTCTTC. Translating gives CASSFPSSSYNEQFF.

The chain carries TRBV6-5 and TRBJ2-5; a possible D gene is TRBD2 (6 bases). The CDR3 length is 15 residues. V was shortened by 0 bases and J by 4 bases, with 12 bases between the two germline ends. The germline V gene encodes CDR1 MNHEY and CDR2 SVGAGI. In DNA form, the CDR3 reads TGTGCCAGCAGTTACTCGGGGTTGGGAGGAGAGACCCAGTACTTC. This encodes CASSYSGLGGETQYF.

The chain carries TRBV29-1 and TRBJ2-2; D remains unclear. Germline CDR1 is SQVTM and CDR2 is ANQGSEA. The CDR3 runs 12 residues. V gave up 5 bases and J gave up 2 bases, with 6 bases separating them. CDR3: CSVLLNTGELFF. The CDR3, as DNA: TGCAGCGTTCTGTTAAACACCGGGGAGCTGTTTTTT.

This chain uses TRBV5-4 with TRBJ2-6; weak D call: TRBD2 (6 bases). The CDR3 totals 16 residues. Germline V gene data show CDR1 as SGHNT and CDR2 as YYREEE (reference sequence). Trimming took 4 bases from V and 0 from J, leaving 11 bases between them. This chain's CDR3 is CASSRGINSGANVLTF. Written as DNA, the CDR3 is TGTGCCAGCAGCCGCGGGATAAACTCTGGGGCCAACGTCCTGACTTTC.

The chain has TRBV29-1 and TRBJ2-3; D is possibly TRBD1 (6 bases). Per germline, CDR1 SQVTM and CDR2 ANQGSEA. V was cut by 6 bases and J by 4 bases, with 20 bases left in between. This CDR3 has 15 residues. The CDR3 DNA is TGCAGCGTCCGTCACAGGGCGGTTCTTGCAGATACGCAGTATTTT. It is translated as CSVRHRAVLADTQYF.

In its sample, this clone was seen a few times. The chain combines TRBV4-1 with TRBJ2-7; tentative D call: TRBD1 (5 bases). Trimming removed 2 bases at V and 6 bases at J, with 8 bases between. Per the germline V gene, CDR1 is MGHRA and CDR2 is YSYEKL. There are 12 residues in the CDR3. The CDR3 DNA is TGCGCCAGCAGCCAAACAACAGGCGAGCAGTACTTC. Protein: CASSQTTGEQYF.

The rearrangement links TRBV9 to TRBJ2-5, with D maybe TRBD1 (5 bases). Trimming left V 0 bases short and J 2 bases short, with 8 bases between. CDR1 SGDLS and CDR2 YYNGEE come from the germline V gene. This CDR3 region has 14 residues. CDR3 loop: CASSVGQFQETQYF. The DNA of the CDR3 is TGTGCCAGCAGCGTAGGACAGTTTCAAGAGACCCAGTACTTC.

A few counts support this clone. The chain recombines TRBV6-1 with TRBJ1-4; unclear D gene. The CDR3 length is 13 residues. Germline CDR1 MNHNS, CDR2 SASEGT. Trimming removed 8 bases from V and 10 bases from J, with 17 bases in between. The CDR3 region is CASLFETTRKLFF. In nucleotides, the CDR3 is TGTGCCAGCTTGTTCGAGACGACGAGAAAACTGTTTTTT.

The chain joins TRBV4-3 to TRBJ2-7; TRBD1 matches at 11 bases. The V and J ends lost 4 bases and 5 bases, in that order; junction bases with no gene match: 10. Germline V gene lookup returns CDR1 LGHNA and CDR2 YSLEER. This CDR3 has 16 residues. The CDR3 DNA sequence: TGCGCCAGCAGCCCAGCACGGACAGGGGGCTACCACGAGCAGTACTTC. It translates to CASSPARTGGYHEQYF.

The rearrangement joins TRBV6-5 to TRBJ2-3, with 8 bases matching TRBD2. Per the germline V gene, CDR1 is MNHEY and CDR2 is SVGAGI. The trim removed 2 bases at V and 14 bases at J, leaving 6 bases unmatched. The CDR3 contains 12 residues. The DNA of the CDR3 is TGTGCCAGCAGTTACCCCGGGACTAGGCTGTATTTT. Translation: CASSYPGTRLYF.

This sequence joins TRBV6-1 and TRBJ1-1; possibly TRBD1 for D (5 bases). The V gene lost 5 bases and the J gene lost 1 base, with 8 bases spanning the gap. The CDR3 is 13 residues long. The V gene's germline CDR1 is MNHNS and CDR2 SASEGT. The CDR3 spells CASSQGRNTEAFF. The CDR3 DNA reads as TGTGCCAGCAGTCAGGGCAGGAACACTGAAGCTTTCTTT.

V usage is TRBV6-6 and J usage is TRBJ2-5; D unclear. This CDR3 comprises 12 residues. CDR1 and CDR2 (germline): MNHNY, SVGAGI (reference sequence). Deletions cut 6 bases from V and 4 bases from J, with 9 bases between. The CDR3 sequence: CASSPAVETQYF. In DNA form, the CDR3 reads TGTGCCAGCAGCCCGGCGGTAGAGACCCAGTACTTC.

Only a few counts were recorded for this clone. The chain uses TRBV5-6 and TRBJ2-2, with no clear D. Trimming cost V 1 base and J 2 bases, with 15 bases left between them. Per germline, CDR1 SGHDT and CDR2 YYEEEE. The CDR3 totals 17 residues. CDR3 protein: CASSLFISGRNTGELFF. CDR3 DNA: TGTGCCAGCAGCTTGTTCATCAGTGGCCGTAACACCGGGGAGCTGTTTTTT.

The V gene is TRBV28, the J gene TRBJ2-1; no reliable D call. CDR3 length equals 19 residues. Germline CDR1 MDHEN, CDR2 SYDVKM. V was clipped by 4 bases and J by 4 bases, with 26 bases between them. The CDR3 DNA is TGTGCCAGCAGTTCCGGACCCGGTACCCACCAAACCTATTACAATGAGCAGTTCTTC. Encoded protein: CASSSGPGTHQTYYNEQFF.

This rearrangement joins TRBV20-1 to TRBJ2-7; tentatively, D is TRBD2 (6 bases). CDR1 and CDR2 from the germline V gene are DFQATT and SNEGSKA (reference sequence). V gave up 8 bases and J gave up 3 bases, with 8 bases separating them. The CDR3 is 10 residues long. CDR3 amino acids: CSLGGYEQYF. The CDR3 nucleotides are TGCAGTCTCGGGGGCTACGAGCAGTACTTC.